This T cell receptor (beta chain) was captured by sequencing in a study of cytomegalovirus exposure and HLA in healthy donors. General study findings and limits: Highly shared variants forming one cluster were likely a sequencing artifact. According to the study, 160 or so TCR beta chains were cytomegalovirus-associated.

In this sample, this clone turned up a few times. Its antigen is still unknown. The PCR ran on 60 Vbeta and 13 Jbeta primers. TCRdb keeps only in-frame clones here, not all; method: immunoSEQ multiplex PCR. The sample lists about 110,000 clones, around 80% seen once, with approximately 3.1% in the top ten. This TCR was recovered from a woman in her late teens or twenties in good health and CMV-seropositive. Material: PBMCs.

The DNA of the CDR3 is TGTGCCAGCAGCTTAACAGGGGTCTCTGGAAACACCATATATTTT. Translated, it gives CASSLTGVSGNTIYF. V is TRBV9 and J is TRBJ1-3, with 7 bases that match TRBD1. Germline V lookup: CDR1 SGDLS, CDR2 YYNGEE. J lost 0 bases, V lost 4 bases, and 4 bases had no gene match. The CDR3 loop spans 15 amino acids.